The 30 T cell receptor beta chains listed next were all sequenced from one sample in a study of Ad26.COV2.S vaccination and SARS-CoV-2 variants. Data came from immunoSEQ multiplex PCR; TCRdb stores just in-frame clones and leaves some out. The data show under 150,000 clones, about nine tenths seen once. The sample in question was peripheral blood, obtained after recovery from COVID-19. The source of these receptors is a human donor who had recovered from COVID-19.

This rearrangement joins TRBV4-1 to TRBJ2-1; possibly TRBD2 for D (7 bases). Germline V gives CDR1 MGHRA, CDR2 YSYEKL. Trimming removed 4 bases from V and 4 bases from J, with 14 bases in between. The CDR3 extends over 15 amino acids. The CDR3 DNA is TGCGCCAGCAGCCTTACGGCGGGGGCTTACAATGAGCAGTTCTTC. It translates to CASSLTAGAYNEQFF.

The chain links TRBV7-9 to TRBJ1-1; D is possibly TRBD1 (6 bases). V lost 5 bases, J lost 1 base, and 17 bases lay in between. Germline lookup yields CDR1 SEHNR and CDR2 FQNEAQ (reference sequence). The CDR3 sequence is 16 residues long. CDR3 sequence: CASSPKGQLRNTEAFF. The DNA for the CDR3 is TGTGCCAGCAGCCCCAAGGGACAACTTCGGAACACTGAAGCTTTCTTT.

The chain uses TRBV28 and TRBJ1-6, with D possibly matching TRBD1 (6 bases). The germline V gene encodes CDR1 MDHEN and CDR2 SYDVKM. CDR3 size: 16 residues. Trimming shortened V by 5 bases and J by 7 bases, and 18 bases separated the two germline ends. CDR3: CASSVRGASANSPLHF. The CDR3 DNA sequence: TGTGCCAGCAGTGTCAGGGGCGCGTCGGCAAATTCACCCCTCCACTTT.

This chain joins TRBV27 and TRBJ1-4; 9 bases are shared with TRBD1. Germline CDR1 and CDR2: MNHEY and SMNVEV (reference sequence). Trimming at V came to 5 bases and at J to 6 bases, leaving 10 bases not matched to a gene. CDR3 size: 16 residues. The CDR3 DNA follows: TGTGCCAGCAGTAATCCGGGACAGGGCGAGGATGAAAAACTGTTTTTT. Protein product: CASSNPGQGEDEKLFF.

CDR3 bases: TGTGCCAGCAGCTTGGCAGGGGTGAACTACGAGCAGTACTTC. Encoded protein: CASSLAGVNYEQYF. V usage is TRBV11-2 and J usage is TRBJ2-7; D is perhaps TRBD1 (6 bases). Trimming took 3 bases from V and 3 from J, leaving 12 bases between them. The CDR3 runs to 14 residues. Germline loops: CDR1 SGHAT, CDR2 FQNNGV.

This chain links TRBV7-8 with TRBJ2-5; D uncertain. Between the trimmed V and J ends, which lost 2 bases and 4 bases, there was a span of 14 bases. From germline, CDR1 is SGHVS and CDR2 FQNEAQ. The CDR3 is made up of 15 amino acids. CDR3 protein: CASSLRSEFPETQYF. The CDR3 DNA reads as TGTGCCAGCAGCTTACGCTCGGAGTTCCCAGAGACCCAGTACTTC. The full variable domain, with the rest looked up from reference TRBV7-8 and TRBJ2-5, is GAGVSQSPRYKVAKRGQDVALRCDPISGHVSLFWYQQALGQGPEFLTYFQNEAQLDKSGLPSDRFFAERPEGSVSTLKIQRTQQEDSAVYLCASSLRSEFPETQYFGPGTRLLVL.

This chain connects TRBV28 to TRBJ1-1, with 10 bases matching TRBD1. Trimming cost V 3 bases and J 0 bases; bases outside gene matches: 4. From germline, CDR1 is MDHEN and CDR2 SYDVKM. CDR3 length: 16 amino acids. The CDR3 DNA is TGTGCCAGCAGTTTGAGGACAGGGGGTCTGAACACTGAAGCTTTCTTT. This translates into CASSLRTGGLNTEAFF.

The genes are TRBV6-5 and TRBJ1-1; tentative D call: TRBD1 (6 bases). The CDR3 is made up of 13 amino acids. CDR1 is MNHEY and CDR2 is SVGAGI in the germline V gene. V was cut by 8 bases and J by 0 bases, with 10 bases left in between. CDR3 protein: CASRGGMNTEAFF. As DNA, the CDR3 is TGTGCCAGCCGGGGGGGCATGAACACTGAAGCTTTCTTT.

This clone was seen once. The rearrangement uses TRBV5-6 and TRBJ1-4; D may be TRBD1 (6 bases). Trimming cost V 1 base and J 8 bases, with 12 bases left between them. The CDR3 consists of 14 residues. CDR1 is SGHDT, CDR2 YYEEEE, per germline. CDR3 in amino acids: CASSLWTVAEKLFF. CDR3 bases: TGTGCCAGCAGCTTGTGGACAGTGGCCGAAAAACTGTTTTTT.

This sequence joins TRBV28 and TRBJ2-7; 11 bases line up with TRBD2. This CDR3 is built from 16 residues. V lost 2 bases, J lost 3 bases, and 6 bases stayed unmatched. Looked up from germline, CDR1 is MDHEN and CDR2 is SYDVKM. The CDR3 DNA sequence: TGTGCCAGCAGTTTAGAAGGGCTAGCGGGGGGCTACGAGCAGTACTTC. Translating gives CASSLEGLAGGYEQYF.

This rearrangement joins TRBV19 to TRBJ2-3, with unresolved D. CDR3 size: 13 residues. Deletions cut 3 bases from V and 0 bases from J, with 4 bases between. Germline CDR1 reads LNHDA; CDR2 reads SQIVND (reference sequence). DNA of the CDR3: TGTGCCAGTAGTATTGGGAGCACAGATACGCAGTATTTT. This gives the protein CASSIGSTDTQYF.

The chain links TRBV28 to TRBJ2-5; 9 bases match TRBD1. CDR3 length: 17 amino acids. J lost 0 bases, V lost 5 bases, and 10 bases had no gene match. CDR1 MDHEN and CDR2 SYDVKM come from the germline V gene. The CDR3 region is CASSSRWGTGYQETQYF. The DNA for the CDR3 is TGTGCCAGCAGTAGCAGGTGGGGGACAGGGTACCAAGAGACCCAGTACTTC.

V usage is TRBV6-2 or TRBV6-3 and J usage is TRBJ2-3, with D possibly being TRBD2 (7 bases). Germline assignment: CDR1 MNHEY and CDR2 SVGEGT. The germline V and J ends were trimmed by 6 bases and 4 bases, with 17 bases remaining between them. The CDR3 contains 15 residues. CDR3 region: CASSLYREGPDTQYF. As DNA, the CDR3 is TGTGCCAGCAGCTTGTACAGGGAGGGCCCAGATACGCAGTATTTT.

This chain connects TRBV19 to TRBJ2-7; perhaps TRBD2 as D (5 bases). Trimming stripped 4 bases from V and 3 bases from J, with 7 bases between. Per the germline V gene, CDR1 is LNHDA and CDR2 is SQIVND (reference sequence). The CDR3 is made up of 12 amino acids. The CDR3 region is CASSRGGYEQYF. The CDR3 DNA reads TGTGCCAGTAGTAGAGGAGGCTACGAGCAGTACTTC.

A single count supports this clone. The chain is built from TRBV12-3 or TRBV12-4 and TRBJ2-2; a possible D gene is TRBD1 (6 bases). The CDR3 is made up of 11 amino acids. V lost 5 bases and J lost 9, with 7 bases in between. DNA of the CDR3: TGTGCCAGCAGTCGGGACAGGGAGCTGTTTTTT. Encoded protein: CASSRDRELFF.

This chain connects TRBV30 to TRBJ2-7; tentatively, D is TRBD1 (5 bases). V was cut by 0 bases and J by 4 bases, with 7 bases left in between. CDR3 length: 12 residues. Germline V gene sequence: CDR1 GTSNPN, CDR2 SVGIG (reference sequence). CDR3 amino acids: CAWSVGVYEQYF. CDR3 nucleotides: TGTGCCTGGAGTGTAGGGGTGTACGAGCAGTACTTC.

In its sample, this clone was seen a few times. The chain uses TRBV19 and TRBJ1-1, with TRBD1 as a possible D gene (5 bases). V was clipped by 7 bases and J by 1 base, with 13 bases between them. The V gene's germline CDR1 is LNHDA and CDR2 SQIVND (reference sequence). This CDR3 has 14 amino acids. The CDR3 region is CASTLGPQNTEAFF. In DNA, the CDR3 is TGTGCCAGTACCCTGGGACCACAGAACACTGAAGCTTTCTTT.

V gene TRBV27 combines with J gene TRBJ2-7; perhaps TRBD2 as D (7 bases). The CDR3 is made up of 15 amino acids. Germline assignment: CDR1 MNHEY and CDR2 SMNVEV (reference sequence). Trimming took 1 base from V and 2 from J, leaving 12 bases between them. CDR3: CASSLFGGTPYEQYF. Written as DNA, the CDR3 is TGTGCCAGCAGTTTATTCGGGGGGACACCCTACGAGCAGTACTTC.

The V gene is TRBV5-1, the J gene TRBJ1-1; D may be TRBD1 (5 bases). The V gene's germline CDR1 is SGHRS and CDR2 YFSETQ. The length of the CDR3 is 14 residues. The V gene lost 0 bases and the J gene lost 4 bases, with 10 bases spanning the gap. For the CDR3, the DNA is TGCGCCAGCAGCTTGGCAGGGTTTCGCACTGAAGCTTTCTTT. It encodes CASSLAGFRTEAFF.

V is TRBV19 and J is TRBJ1-2, with D perhaps TRBD1 (6 bases). The length of the CDR3 is 12 residues. V was shortened by 4 bases and J by 6 bases, with 9 bases between the two germline ends. CDR1 LNHDA and CDR2 SQIVND come from the germline V gene (reference sequence). CDR3 sequence (DNA): TGTGCCAGTAGTAATACAGGGAATGGCTACACCTTC. It specifies CASSNTGNGYTF. The entire variable domain, with the rest obtained from reference TRBV19 and TRBJ1-2, is as follows: DGGITQSPKYLFRKEGQNVTLSCEQNLNHDAMYWYRQDPGQGLRLIYYSQIVNDFQKGDIAEGYSVSREKKESFPLTVTSAQKNPTAFYLCASSNTGNGYTFGSGTRLTVV.

V gene TRBV5-4 combines with J gene TRBJ1-2; 7 positions agree with TRBD1. There are 15 residues in the CDR3. V shed 1 base, J shed 7 bases, and the junction held 10 bases outside the gene matches. The germline V gene has CDR1 SGHNT and CDR2 YYREEE (reference sequence). The CDR3 reads CASSLFDRASGGYTF. The CDR3, as DNA: TGTGCCAGCAGCTTGTTTGACAGGGCATCGGGTGGCTACACCTTC. The whole variable domain, filled in from reference TRBV5-4 and TRBJ1-2, reads ETGVTQSPTHLIKTRGQQVTLRCSSQSGHNTVSWYQQALGQGPQFIFQYYREEENGRGNFPPRFSGLQFPNYSSELNVNALELDDSALYLCASSLFDRASGGYTFGSGTRLTVV.

J is TRBJ1-3 and V is TRBV27; D uncertain. CDR1 is MNHEY and CDR2 is SMNVEV in the germline V gene (reference sequence). The CDR3 length is 14 residues. V gave up 5 bases and J gave up 1 base, with 9 bases separating them. CDR3 sequence (DNA): TGTGCCAGCAGTCCTGGGTCTTCTGGAAACACCATATATTTT. Translation: CASSPGSSGNTIYF.

In regard to this clone: The junction differs from germline at one of its ends, possibly a read error. The chain combines TRBV19 with TRBJ2-5; 7 bases fit TRBD2. The germline gives CDR1 LNHDA, CDR2 SQIVND (reference sequence). The CDR3 loop spans 10 amino acids. CDR3 DNA sequence: TGTGCCAGTTTGGGAGGGGACTCAAACTTC. This gives the protein CASLGGDSNF.

CDR3 in amino acids: CASSKFSPSLYEQYF. In DNA form, the CDR3 reads TGTGCCAGCAGCAAATTTAGCCCCAGTTTGTACGAGCAGTACTTC. The V and J genes are TRBV21-1 and TRBJ2-7; TRBD2 reflects the table's D call only, with no check against the DNA. TRBV21-1 is assigned pseudogene status. This CDR3 has 15 amino acids.

The count of this clone is one. V usage is TRBV2 and J usage is TRBJ2-1; 8 bases are a match to TRBD2. V was pared by 9 bases and J by 4 bases, with 5 bases of the junction left unmatched. This CDR3 has 13 amino acids. Germline loops: CDR1 SNHLY, CDR2 FYNNEI. This chain's CDR3 is CASQASGYNEQFF. DNA of the CDR3: TGTGCCAGTCAGGCTAGCGGGTACAATGAGCAGTTCTTC.

This chain uses TRBV6-5 with TRBJ2-3; TRBD1 or TRBD2 may be the D gene (5 bases each). Per germline, CDR1 MNHEY and CDR2 SVGAGI. The CDR3 has 14 residues. Trimming stripped 10 bases from V and 6 bases from J, with 20 bases between. CDR3 sequence: CATWTGGWVDTQYF. DNA of the CDR3: TGTGCCACCTGGACTGGGGGATGGGTGGATACGCAGTATTTT.

This clone appeared a single time. This chain joins TRBV19 and TRBJ2-7; TRBD1 is a possible D gene (5 bases). Trimming removed 4 bases at V and 0 bases at J, with 13 bases between. CDR1 is LNHDA and CDR2 is SQIVND in the germline V gene (reference sequence). This CDR3 has 15 amino acids. CDR3 DNA: TGTGCCAGTAGTACGAGACAGTCCCCCTCCTACGAGCAGTACTTC. Protein: CASSTRQSPSYEQYF. The variable domain in full, completed from reference TRBV19 and TRBJ2-7, reads DGGITQSPKYLFRKEGQNVTLSCEQNLNHDAMYWYRQDPGQGLRLIYYSQIVNDFQKGDIAEGYSVSREKKESFPLTVTSAQKNPTAFYLCASSTRQSPSYEQYFGPGTRLTVT.

The J gene is TRBJ1-2, the V gene TRBV7-2; D possibly corresponds to TRBD1 (5 bases). This CDR3 has 12 residues. Trimming took 5 bases from V and 6 from J, leaving 10 bases between them. Germline V lookup: CDR1 SGHTA, CDR2 FQGNSA. The CDR3 DNA is TGTGCCAGCAGCCCAGTGGGGGATGGCTACACCTTC. Translation gives CASSPVGDGYTF.

The chain combines TRBV19 with TRBJ1-1; D is uncertain. The CDR3 loop spans 15 amino acids. The germline V and J ends were trimmed by 1 base and 0 bases, with 9 bases remaining between them. CDR1 and CDR2 from the germline V gene are LNHDA and SQIVND (reference sequence). As DNA, the CDR3 is TGTGCCAGTAGTATAGGGGGAACCATGAACACTGAAGCTTTCTTT. This sequence encodes CASSIGGTMNTEAFF.

The V gene is TRBV7-9, the J gene TRBJ2-7, with D perhaps being TRBD1 or TRBD2 (5 bases each). With 5 bases removed from V and 6 bases from J, the gap between germline ends came to 20 bases. The germline gives CDR1 SEHNR, CDR2 FQNEAQ (reference sequence). The CDR3 consists of 15 residues. CDR3 DNA sequence: TGTGCCAGCAGCCCCGGGGCAGGGACCCTCTCCGAGCAGTACTTC. Protein: CASSPGAGTLSEQYF.